This TCR beta chain emerged from a study of T cells in Graves' hyperthyroidism and ophthalmopathy. It was RNA transcripts that yielded the amplified TCR beta CDR3 regions. An initial round of RT-PCR targeting the TCR CDR3 relied on the HTBI primer set. MiXCR, run by TCRdb on the multiplex PCR reads, gives a single entry per CDR3 protein. In the table there are tens of thousands of distinct CDR3 sequences, approximately 52% of which are singletons. Uncontrolled infection, other autoimmune disease, pregnancy and lactation each barred patients from inclusion. For the diagnoses, clinical symptoms, serum thyroxine and TRAb, thyroid ultrasound and orbital computed tomography were used. Per germline, CDR1 MNHEY and CDR2 SVGAGI. CDR3 size: 13 residues. Remarks on this clonotype: The junction shows a germline mismatch at one end, possibly a read error.

The clonotype was recovered from a man aged 35-49 years with Graves' ophthalmopathy. This chain links TRBV6-5 with TRBJ2-2, with 8 bases lining up with TRBD2. Source material: blood. The CDR3 spells CASSPGGTGGLFF. DNA for the CDR3: TGTGCCAGCAGCCCGGGAGGGACCGGGGGGCTGTTTTTT.